Below, 27 T cell receptor beta chains from the same sample are listed, as sequenced in a study of early stage breast cancer tumors. This table comes from immunoSEQ multiplex PCR, and its TCRdb copy is limited to in-frame clones, with some not included. The sample shows 25,000 to 35,000 clones, roughly 86% of them seen only once. The sequencing input was blood. The origin of the receptors is a person between 50 and 60 years old with breast cancer.

This rearrangement joins TRBV27 to TRBJ2-5; D is unclear. The CDR3 loop spans 14 amino acids. V was shortened by 6 bases and J by 5 bases, with 16 bases between the two germline ends. The germline CDR1 and CDR2 sequences are MNHEY and SMNVEV (reference sequence). CDR3 region: CASSTAFGRETQYF. In DNA form, the CDR3 reads TGTGCCAGCAGCACCGCCTTTGGCCGGGAGACCCAGTACTTC.

The rearrangement joins TRBV30 to TRBJ2-1; D possibly corresponds to TRBD2 (6 bases). CDR3 length: 13 residues. Trimming cost V 2 bases and J 11 bases, with 16 bases left between them. Germline CDR1 GTSNPN, CDR2 SVGIG (reference sequence). The CDR3 DNA sequence: TGTGCCTGGAGTACGGCTGGAGGGTTAAAGCAGTTCTTC. Protein: CAWSTAGGLKQFF.

V and J are TRBV19 and TRBJ2-1; possibly TRBD1 or TRBD2 for D (5 bases each). CDR1 and CDR2 (germline): LNHDA, SQIVND (reference sequence). Trimming removed 6 bases from V and 10 bases from J, with 10 bases in between. The CDR3 consists of 11 residues. CDR3 DNA sequence: TGTGCCAGTAGGATGGGGGACGAGCAGTTCTTC. Amino acid sequence: CASRMGDEQFF.

The chain links TRBV18 to TRBJ2-3; a weak D match, TRBD2 (6 bases). Germline CDR1 KGHSH, CDR2 LQKENI. V was clipped by 1 base and J by 2 bases, with 10 bases between them. There are 15 residues in the CDR3. This CDR3 reads CASSPRRDSTDTQYF. The CDR3 DNA follows: TGTGCCAGCTCACCACGCCGGGACTCCACAGATACGCAGTATTTT.

The chain links TRBV4-1 to TRBJ2-7; 9 nucleotides align to TRBD1. There are 14 residues in the CDR3. Germline V CDR1 and CDR2: MGHRA, YSYEKL. V was pared by 4 bases and J by 3 bases, with 4 bases of the junction left unmatched. DNA for the CDR3: TGCGCCAGCAGCCCGGGACAGGGAAGCTACGAGCAGTACTTC. Translating gives CASSPGQGSYEQYF.

In this sample, this clone turned up once. This CDR3 reads CASSLSPGVRTEAFF. The CDR3 DNA follows: TGTGCCAGCAGCTTATCTCCAGGGGTAAGGACTGAAGCTTTCTTT. The chain combines TRBV7-2 with TRBJ1-1; TRBD1 is a possible D gene (6 bases). The germline gives CDR1 SGHTA, CDR2 FQGNSA. This CDR3 contains 15 residues. The ends were cut back, 2 bases at V and 5 bases at J, with 15 bases in the middle.

J is TRBJ1-5 and V is TRBV27; perhaps TRBD1 as D (5 bases). The germline gives CDR1 MNHEY, CDR2 SMNVEV (reference sequence). This CDR3 spans 11 amino acids. The V end lost 10 bases, the J end lost 2 bases, and 6 bases lay between the germline ends. As DNA, the CDR3 is TGTGCCACGGGGGGCAATCAGCCCCAGCATTTT. This codes for CATGGNQPQHF.

The V and J genes are TRBV27 and TRBJ2-7; 8 bases are shared with TRBD1. The CDR3 has 21 residues. J gave up 4 bases and V 3 bases, and 26 bases lay outside the gene matches. Germline V gene data show CDR1 as MNHEY and CDR2 as SMNVEV (reference sequence). The chain's CDR3 is CASSFTPPRAGGYEGRYEQYF. In DNA form, the CDR3 reads TGTGCCAGCAGTTTTACCCCCCCCCGAGCAGGGGGCTATGAGGGGAGGTACGAGCAGTACTTC.

The V call is TRBV6-1, the J call TRBJ1-6, with 9 bases aligning to TRBD1. Trimming removed 8 bases from V and 8 bases from J; junction bases left unmatched: 4. CDR3 length equals 13 residues. Germline CDR1 MNHNS, CDR2 SASEGT. The DNA for the CDR3 is TGTGCCAGCGGGGACAGGGATGATTCACCCCTCCACTTT. Amino acid sequence: CASGDRDDSPLHF.

The V and J genes are TRBV29-1 and TRBJ2-3; D unresolved. The CDR3 extends over 10 amino acids. Germline V CDR1 and CDR2: SQVTM, ANQGSEA. Trimming stripped 4 bases from V and 4 bases from J, with 3 bases between. CDR3 nucleotides: TGCAGCGTTGCGCCAGATACGCAGTATTTT. Encoded protein: CSVAPDTQYF.

V is TRBV18 and J is TRBJ1-5; no clear D gene. V dropped 6 bases and J dropped 4 bases, with 16 bases sitting between them. CDR1 and CDR2 from the germline V gene are KGHSH and LQKENI. The CDR3 extends over 15 amino acids. CDR3: CASSPPSGKNQPQHF. Written as DNA, the CDR3 is TGTGCCAGCTCCCCCCCCTCGGGGAAAAATCAGCCCCAGCATTTT.

The V and J genes are TRBV7-2 and TRBJ2-5; no definite D call. Germline loops: CDR1 SGHTA, CDR2 FQGNSA. This CDR3 has 14 amino acids. Trimming stripped 0 bases from V and 0 bases from J, with 5 bases between. CDR3 sequence: CASSLARNQETQYF. The CDR3, as DNA: TGTGCCAGCAGCTTAGCCAGGAACCAAGAGACCCAGTACTTC.

This sequence joins TRBV21-1 and TRBJ2-2; no DNA check was done on the table's D call, TRBD2. TRBV21-1 is flagged as a pseudogene. This CDR3 is built from 19 residues. The CDR3 nucleotides read TGTGCCAGCAGCAGACTAGCGGGGGGCGCACCCACGGGCACCGGGGAGCTGTTTTTT. Its translation is CASSRLAGGAPTGTGELFF.

The chain employs TRBV18 and TRBJ2-7, with TRBD1 matching over 9 bases. Germline CDR1 is KGHSH and CDR2 is LQKENI. Losses at the gene ends were 2 bases for V and 3 bases for J; bases not matched to a gene: 8. The CDR3 is made up of 16 amino acids. In DNA form, the CDR3 reads TGTGCCAGCTCACCAGTGGCCGGGACAGGGAACTACGAGCAGTACTTC. This gives the protein CASSPVAGTGNYEQYF. Full variable domain (remainder filled in from reference TRBV18 and TRBJ2-7): NAGVMQNPRHLVRRRGQEARLRCSPMKGHSHVYWYRQLPEEGLKFMVYLQKENIIDESGMPKERFSAEFPKEGPSILRIQQVVRGDSAAYFCASSPVAGTGNYEQYFGPGTRLTVT.

This chain links TRBV19 with TRBJ2-5, with TRBD2 identical over 11 bases. The V gene's germline CDR1 is LNHDA and CDR2 SQIVND (reference sequence). This CDR3 is 14 amino acids long. V was pared by 6 bases and J by 7 bases, with 7 bases of the junction left unmatched. The CDR3 DNA reads as TGTGCCAGTAGGCCTAGCGGGGGGTATCGGACCCAGTACTTC. Translation gives CASRPSGGYRTQYF.

This chain uses TRBV5-6 with TRBJ2-7; TRBD1 matches at 9 bases. The CDR3 contains 12 residues. V shed 4 bases and J 9 bases; nucleotides not matched to a gene: 5. Germline V CDR1 and CDR2: SGHDT, YYEEEE. The CDR3 reads CASSMDRGGQYF. The CDR3 nucleotides are TGTGCCAGCAGCATGGACAGGGGAGGGCAGTACTTC.

The chain recombines TRBV7-2 with TRBJ1-4; D unclear. Deletions cut 2 bases from V and 7 bases from J, with 14 bases between. Germline V CDR1 and CDR2: SGHTA, FQGNSA. This CDR3 region has 15 residues. This CDR3 reads CASSLLGSMGEKLFF. Here the CDR3 DNA reads TGTGCCAGCAGCTTATTGGGTAGTATGGGTGAAAAACTGTTTTTT.

The J gene is TRBJ1-1, the V gene TRBV5-1; unclear D gene. V lost 0 bases and J 0 bases, leaving 9 bases between the germline ends. This CDR3 is built from 15 residues. Germline V gene data show CDR1 as SGHRS and CDR2 as YFSETQ. The CDR3: CASSLEAFMNTEAFF. In DNA, the CDR3 is TGCGCCAGCAGCTTGGAGGCCTTTATGAACACTGAAGCTTTCTTT.

This rearrangement joins TRBV4-1 to TRBJ2-7, with a weak D call TRBD1 (7 bases). The CDR3 sequence is 15 residues long. The V gene lost 2 bases and the J gene lost 3 bases, with 14 bases spanning the gap. Germline CDR1 and CDR2: MGHRA and YSYEKL. In nucleotides, the CDR3 is TGCGCCAGCAGCCAATCGGGGGCAGGGGGCTACGAGCAGTACTTC. Translating it yields CASSQSGAGGYEQYF.

The V and J genes are TRBV5-3 and TRBJ1-2; no definite D call. TRBV5-3 qualifies as an ORF whose function is uncertain. The CDR3 covers 12 residues. The germline V and J ends were trimmed by 5 bases and 9 bases, with 14 bases remaining between them. CDR3 residues: CARRLMENCYTF. Written as DNA, the CDR3 is TGTGCCAGAAGGTTGATGGAGAATTGCTACACCTTC.

The chain employs TRBV7-2 and TRBJ2-7, with TRBD1 identical over 10 bases. Germline V gene sequence: CDR1 SGHTA, CDR2 FQGNSA. V gave up 3 bases and J gave up 6 bases; unmatched junction bases: 5. This CDR3 region has 14 residues. The CDR3: CASSLGTGVFEQYF. In nucleotides, the CDR3 is TGTGCCAGCAGCTTGGGGACAGGGGTTTTCGAGCAGTACTTC.

The genes are TRBV19 and TRBJ1-1; maybe TRBD1 (5 bases). Germline values: CDR1 LNHDA, CDR2 SQIVND (reference sequence). CDR3 length: 15 amino acids. Trimming cost V 3 bases and J 1 base, with 12 bases left between them. This CDR3 is CASSISPGGNTEAFF. Here the CDR3 DNA reads TGTGCCAGTAGTATCAGTCCGGGGGGGAACACTGAAGCTTTCTTT.

This CDR3 is CASSVKRGRGVSPLHF. As DNA, the CDR3 is TGTGCCAGCAGTGTGAAGCGGGGCAGGGGAGTATCACCCCTCCACTTT. This chain joins TRBV25-1 and TRBJ1-6; D may be TRBD1 (6 bases). The germline V and J ends were trimmed by 4 bases and 10 bases, with 20 bases remaining between them. CDR1 and CDR2 from the germline V gene are MGHDK and SYGVNS. There are 16 residues in the CDR3.

This clone has just one count. The chain couples TRBV5-1 to TRBJ1-4; 7 bases are shared with TRBD1. Germline V CDR1 and CDR2: SGHRS, YFSETQ. This CDR3 contains 13 residues. The ends lost 3 bases at V and 8 bases at J; junction bases unmatched: 4. The CDR3 here is CASSSGGAEKLFF. The CDR3 DNA sequence: TGCGCCAGCAGCTCAGGGGGGGCGGAAAAACTGTTTTTT. The whole variable domain, remainder taken from reference TRBV5-1 and TRBJ1-4, is KAGVTQTPRYLIKTRGQQVTLSCSPISGHRSVSWYQQTPGQGLQFLFEYFSETQRNKGNFPGRFSGRQFSNSRSEMNVSTLELGDSALYLCASSSGGAEKLFFGSGTQLSVL.

The chain links TRBV6-5 to TRBJ2-1; no firm D call. Trimming removed 2 bases at V and 0 bases at J, with 5 bases between. The germline V gene has CDR1 MNHEY and CDR2 SVGAGI. CDR3 length: 14 residues. The CDR3 region has the DNA TGTGCCAGCAGTTACCAGACCTCCTACAATGAGCAGTTCTTC. It yields the protein CASSYQTSYNEQFF.

V usage is TRBV7-3 and J usage is TRBJ2-1; possibly TRBD1 for D (6 bases). CDR3 length equals 14 residues. Trimming removed 3 bases from V and 10 bases from J, with 16 bases in between. Germline V gene sequence: CDR1 SGHTA, CDR2 FQGTGA. CDR3 in amino acids: CASSLGASAVEQFF. The CDR3 nucleotides are TGTGCCAGCAGCTTGGGGGCGAGTGCTGTAGAGCAGTTCTTC.

This clone has a single count. V gene TRBV6-1 combines with J gene TRBJ1-4; 9 positions agree with TRBD1. The germline V gene encodes CDR1 MNHNS and CDR2 SASEGT. Trimming cost V 6 bases and J 10 bases; bases outside gene matches: 12. The CDR3 loop spans 15 amino acids. The CDR3 coding sequence is TGTGCCAGCAGAGCCGCGACAGGGGGTTTCGTAAAACTGTTTTTT. Its translation: CASRAATGGFVKLFF.